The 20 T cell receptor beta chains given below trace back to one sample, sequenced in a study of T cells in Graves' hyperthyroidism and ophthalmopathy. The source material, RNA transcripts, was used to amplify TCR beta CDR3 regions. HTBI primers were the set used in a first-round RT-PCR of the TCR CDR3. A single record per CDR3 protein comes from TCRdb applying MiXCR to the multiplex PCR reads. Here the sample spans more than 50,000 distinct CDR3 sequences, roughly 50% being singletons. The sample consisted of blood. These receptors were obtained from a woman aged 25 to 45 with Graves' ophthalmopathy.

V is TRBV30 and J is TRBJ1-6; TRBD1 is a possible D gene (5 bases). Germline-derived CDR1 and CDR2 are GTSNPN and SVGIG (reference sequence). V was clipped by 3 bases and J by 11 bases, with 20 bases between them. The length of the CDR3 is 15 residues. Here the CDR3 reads CAWSPGSGEWAPLHF. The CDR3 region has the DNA TGTGCCTGGAGCCCAGGGTCGGGGGAATGGGCACCCCTCCACTTT.

This CDR3 is CASRGTGITGAEAFF. The CDR3 DNA is TGCGCCAGCAGGGGGACAGGGATTACTGGCGCTGAAGCTTTCTTT. The chain uses TRBV10-2 and TRBJ1-1; 9 nucleotides agree with TRBD1. The ends lost 6 bases at V and 6 bases at J; junction bases unmatched: 11. Germline-derived CDR1 and CDR2 are WSHSY and SAAADI. This CDR3 comprises 15 residues.

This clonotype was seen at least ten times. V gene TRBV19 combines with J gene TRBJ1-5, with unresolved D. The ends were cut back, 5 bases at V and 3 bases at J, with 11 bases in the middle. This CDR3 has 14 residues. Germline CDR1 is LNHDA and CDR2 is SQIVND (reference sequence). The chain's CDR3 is CASSPGANNQPQHF. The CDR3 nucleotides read TGTGCCAGTAGTCCGGGCGCGAACAATCAGCCCCAGCATTTT.

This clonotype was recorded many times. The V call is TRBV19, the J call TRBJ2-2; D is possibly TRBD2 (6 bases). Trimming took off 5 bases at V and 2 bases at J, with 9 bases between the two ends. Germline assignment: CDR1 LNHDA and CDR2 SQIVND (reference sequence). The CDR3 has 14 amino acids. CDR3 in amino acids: CASSDGSNTGELFF. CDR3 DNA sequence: TGTGCCAGTAGTGACGGGAGCAACACCGGGGAGCTGTTTTTT.

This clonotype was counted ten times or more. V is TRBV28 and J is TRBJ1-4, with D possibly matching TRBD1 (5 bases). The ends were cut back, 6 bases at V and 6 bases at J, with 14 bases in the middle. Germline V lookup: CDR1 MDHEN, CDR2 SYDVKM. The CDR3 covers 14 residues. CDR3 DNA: TGTGCCAGCAGACGACAGCTCAGAGATGAAAAACTGTTTTTT. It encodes CASRRQLRDEKLFF. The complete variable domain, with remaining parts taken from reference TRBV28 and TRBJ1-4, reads DVKVTQSSRYLVKRTGEKVFLECVQDMDHENMFWYRQDPGLGLRLIYFSYDVKMKEKGDIPEGYSVSREKKERFSLILESASTNQTSMYLCASRRQLRDEKLFFGSGTQLSVL.

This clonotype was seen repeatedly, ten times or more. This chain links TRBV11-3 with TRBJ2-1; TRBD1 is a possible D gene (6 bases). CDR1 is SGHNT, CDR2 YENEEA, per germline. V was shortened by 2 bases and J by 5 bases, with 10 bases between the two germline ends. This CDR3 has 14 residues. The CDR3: CASSLTDSNNEQFF. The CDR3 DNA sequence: TGTGCCAGCAGCTTAACGGACAGTAACAATGAGCAGTTCTTC.

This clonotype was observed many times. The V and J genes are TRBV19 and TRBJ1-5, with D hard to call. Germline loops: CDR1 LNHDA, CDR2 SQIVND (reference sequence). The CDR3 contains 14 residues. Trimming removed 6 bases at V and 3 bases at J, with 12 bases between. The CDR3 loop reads CASRRGLVNQPQHF. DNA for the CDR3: TGTGCCAGTAGGCGAGGGCTGGTCAATCAGCCCCAGCATTTT.

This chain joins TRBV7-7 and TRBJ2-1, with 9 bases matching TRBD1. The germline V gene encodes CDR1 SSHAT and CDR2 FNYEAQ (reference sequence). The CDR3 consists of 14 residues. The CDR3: CARGQGSAQDEQFF. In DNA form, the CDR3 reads TGTGCTAGAGGACAGGGGTCCGCACAGGATGAGCAGTTCTTC.

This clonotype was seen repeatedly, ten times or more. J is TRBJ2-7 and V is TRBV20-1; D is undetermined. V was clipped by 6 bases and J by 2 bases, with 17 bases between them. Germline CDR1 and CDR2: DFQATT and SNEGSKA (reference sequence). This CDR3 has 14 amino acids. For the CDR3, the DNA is TGCAGTGCCCCACCCGCCGTGGGAACCTACGAGCAGTACTTC. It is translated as CSAPPAVGTYEQYF.

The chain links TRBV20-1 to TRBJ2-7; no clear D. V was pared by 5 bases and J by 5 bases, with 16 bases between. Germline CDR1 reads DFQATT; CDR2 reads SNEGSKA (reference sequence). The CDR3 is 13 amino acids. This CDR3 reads CSAYPESNHEQYF. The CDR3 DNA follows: TGCAGTGCTTACCCGGAGAGTAACCACGAGCAGTACTTC.

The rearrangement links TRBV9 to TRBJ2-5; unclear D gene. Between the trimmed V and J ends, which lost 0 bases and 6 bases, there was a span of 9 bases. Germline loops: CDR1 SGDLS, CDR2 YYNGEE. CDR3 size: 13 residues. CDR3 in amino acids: CASSVGGRQTQYF. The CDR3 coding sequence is TGTGCCAGCAGCGTAGGCGGCCGGCAGACCCAGTACTTC.

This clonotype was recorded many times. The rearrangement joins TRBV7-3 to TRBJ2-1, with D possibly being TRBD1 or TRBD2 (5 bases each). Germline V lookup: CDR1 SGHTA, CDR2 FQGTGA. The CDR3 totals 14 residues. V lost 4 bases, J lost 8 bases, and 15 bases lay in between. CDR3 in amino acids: CASSSRPGPHEQFF. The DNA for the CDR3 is TGTGCCAGCAGCTCCCGGCCGGGACCCCATGAGCAGTTCTTC.

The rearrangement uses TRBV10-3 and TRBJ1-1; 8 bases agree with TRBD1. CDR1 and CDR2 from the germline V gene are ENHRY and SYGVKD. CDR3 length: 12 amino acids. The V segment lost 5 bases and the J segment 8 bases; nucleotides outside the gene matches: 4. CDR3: CAISKDRAEAFF. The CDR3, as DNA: TGTGCCATCAGTAAGGACAGGGCCGAAGCTTTCTTT.

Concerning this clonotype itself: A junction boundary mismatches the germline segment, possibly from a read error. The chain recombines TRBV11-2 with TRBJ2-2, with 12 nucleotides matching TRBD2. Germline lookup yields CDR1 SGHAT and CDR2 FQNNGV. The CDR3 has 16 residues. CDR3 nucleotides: TGTGCCAGCAGCCTAGAACTAGCGGGAGGAGCCGGGGAGCTGTTTTTT. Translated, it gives CASSLELAGGAGELFF.

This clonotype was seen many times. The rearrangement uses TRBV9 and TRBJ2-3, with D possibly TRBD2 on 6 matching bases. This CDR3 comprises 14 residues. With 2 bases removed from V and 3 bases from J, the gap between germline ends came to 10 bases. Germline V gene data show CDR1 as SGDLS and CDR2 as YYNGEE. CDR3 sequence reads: CASSVGRRTDTQYF. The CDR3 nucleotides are TGTGCCAGCAGCGTTGGGAGGAGGACAGATACGCAGTATTTT.

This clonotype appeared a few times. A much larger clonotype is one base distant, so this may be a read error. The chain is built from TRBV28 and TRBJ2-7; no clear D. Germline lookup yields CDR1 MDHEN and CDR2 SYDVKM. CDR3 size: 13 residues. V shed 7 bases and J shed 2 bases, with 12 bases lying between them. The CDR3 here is CASTLNYAYEQYF. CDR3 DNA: TGTGCCAGCACTCTGAATTACGCCTACGAGCAGTACTTC.

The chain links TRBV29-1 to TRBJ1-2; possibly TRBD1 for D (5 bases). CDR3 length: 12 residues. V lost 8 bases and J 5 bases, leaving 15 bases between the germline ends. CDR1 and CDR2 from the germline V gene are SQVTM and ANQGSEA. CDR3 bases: TGCAGCAGTACCGGGGCCCGATATGGCTACACCTTC. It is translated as CSSTGARYGYTF.

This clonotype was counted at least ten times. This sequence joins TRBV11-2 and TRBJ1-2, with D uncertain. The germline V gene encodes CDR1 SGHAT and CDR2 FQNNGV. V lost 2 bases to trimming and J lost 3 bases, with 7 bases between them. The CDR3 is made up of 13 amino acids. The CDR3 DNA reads TGTGCCAGCAGCTTAAACCAGCACTATGGCTACACCTTC. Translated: CASSLNQHYGYTF.

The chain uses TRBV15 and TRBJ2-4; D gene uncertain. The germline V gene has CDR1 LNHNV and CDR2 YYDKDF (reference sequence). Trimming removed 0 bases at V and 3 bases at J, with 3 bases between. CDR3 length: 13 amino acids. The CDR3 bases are TGTGCCACCAGCAGAGATCGCAAAAACATTCAGTACTTC. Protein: CATSRDRKNIQYF.

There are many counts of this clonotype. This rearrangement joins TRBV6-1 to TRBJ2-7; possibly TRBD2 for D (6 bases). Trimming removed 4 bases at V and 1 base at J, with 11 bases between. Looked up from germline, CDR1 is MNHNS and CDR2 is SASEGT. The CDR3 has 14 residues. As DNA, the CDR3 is TGTGCCAGCAGTGTTGCTAGCGAATCCTACGAGCAGTACTTC. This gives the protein CASSVASESYEQYF.